This paragraph reports one TCR beta chain. This specimen comes from a study of blood T cells in healthy people across ages. For the second PCR, which ran for 7 to 11 cycles, a sample-barcoded 5' primer and a J-beta primer mix were used. A template-switch adaptor that had 12 random nucleotides put a tag on each cDNA molecule. TCRdb redid the calling of the 5' RACE reads with MiXCR, one entry per CDR3 protein. This table has around 1,000,000 distinct CDR3 sequences, 20% to 25% appearing once. These data were also reused for a study on T cells of mothers and their children.

This clonotype originated in a girl aged 2-15 years in good health. Sample: blood.

CDR3 sequence (DNA): TGTGCCAGCAGCTCCCTCCGCTCTGGAAACACCATATATTTT. Protein product: CASSSLRSGNTIYF. The chain uses TRBV5-6 and TRBJ1-3, with D hard to call. There are 14 residues in the CDR3. The V end lost 3 bases, the J end lost 0 bases, and 7 bases lay between the germline ends. Germline loops: CDR1 SGHDT, CDR2 YYEEEE.